This is a list of T cell receptor beta chains from one sample in a study of vaccination effects on CD4 cells after COVID-19. Their specific antigens are unknown. Measured with immunoSEQ multiplex PCR; TCRdb has only the in-frame clones, and not every one. This sample has about 25,000 clones; around 67% occur once, and the top ten carry more than 9.5%. The input for sequencing was CD4+ T cells from PBMCs cultured without peptide, taken before COVID-19 vaccination. These receptors originate from a human donor who received a COVID-19 vaccine. Both conserved end residues are part of each CDR3. A D gene is named only where the DNA matches it firmly. The size entry is marked missing in some rows and otherwise reads once, few, many or a size class.

d_gene	v_gene	j_gene	abundance	CDR3nt	CDR3aa
TRBD1	TRBV27	TRBJ1-1	few	TGTGCCAGCAGTTTGTTTGGACAGGGGGCGCGTACTGAAGCTTTCTTT	CASSLFGQGARTEAFF
TRBD1	TRBV30	TRBJ1-2	.	TGTGCCTGGAGCATTAAACAGGGGGGATTCGATGGCTACACCTTC	CAWSIKQGGFDGYTF
TRBD2	TRBV6-4	TRBJ2-1	.	TGTGCCAGCAGTGACTCGTGGCTAGCGGGGAACAATGAGCAGTTCTTC	CASSDSWLAGNNEQFF
TRBD2	TRBV28	TRBJ2-1	.	TGTGCCAGCAAGCGGGAGCTTACCTACAATGAGCAGTTCTTC	CASKRELTYNEQFF
.	TRBV9	TRBJ1-1	.	TGTGCCAGCAGCCTCCAACCGACTAACACTGAAGCTTTCTTT	CASSLQPTNTEAFF
TRBD1	TRBV4-1	TRBJ1-5	.	TGCGCCAGCAGCCCCGCCCAGGGGGGACAGCCCCAGCATTTT	CASSPAQGGQPQHF
.	TRBV10-3	TRBJ1-5	.	TGTGCCACGGCTAGGGGGTTGGAGGAGCCCCAGCATTTT	CATARGLEEPQHF
TRBD1	TRBV3-1/TRBV3-2	TRBJ1-2	.	TGTGCCAGCAGCCCGGGACAGGGGGCCGGCTATGGCTACACCTTC	CASSPGQGAGYGYTF
.	TRBV2	TRBJ2-1	.	TGTGCCAGCAGTGCCGGGACGCCCGCCTACAATGAGCAGTTCTTC	CASSAGTPAYNEQFF
.	TRBV4-2	TRBJ1-1	once	TGTGCCAGCAGCCGAGGATCGACCGCTAACACTGAAGCTTTCTTT	CASSRGSTANTEAFF